This is a list of T cell receptor beta chains from one sample in a study of shared clonotypes between healthy human individuals. Sequenced by immunoSEQ multiplex PCR; TCRdb stores in-frame clones only, minus some. Of a few hundred thousand clones listed, approximately 65% are singletons. Sequenced: memory CD4+ T cells sorted from blood. Source of these receptors: a young man in good health. The CDR3 runs from the conserved cysteine through the conserved F or W. D genes are given only for firm matches. Only part of the rows carry a size: once, few, many, or a class if the clone is expanded.

clone_size: NA
j_call: TRBJ2-7
d_call: NA
cdr3_length: 14
v_call: TRBV6-5
cdr3_aa: CASSRNKEGYEQYF
cdr3_nt: TGTGCCAGCAGTCGAAACAAGGAAGGCTACGAGCAGTACTTC

clone_size: once
j_call: TRBJ2-1
d_call: TRBD2
cdr3_length: 15
v_call: TRBV11-2
cdr3_aa: CASSFFLAAYNEQFF
cdr3_nt: TGTGCCAGCAGCTTTTTCCTAGCGGCGTACAATGAGCAGTTCTTC

clone_size: NA
j_call: TRBJ2-2
d_call: NA
cdr3_length: 16
v_call: TRBV6-6
cdr3_aa: CASSRWVRQLTGELFF
cdr3_nt: TGTGCCAGCAGCCGTTGGGTTAGGCAGCTCACCGGGGAGCTGTTTTTT

clone_size: few
j_call: TRBJ2-7
d_call: NA
cdr3_length: 16
v_call: TRBV7-8
cdr3_aa: CASSLGRSPESYEQYF
cdr3_nt: TGTGCCAGCAGCTTAGGTCGTAGTCCAGAATCCTACGAGCAGTACTTC

clone_size: NA
j_call: TRBJ2-3
d_call: NA
cdr3_length: 15
v_call: TRBV6-1
cdr3_aa: CASGKLWGGTDTQYF
cdr3_nt: TGTGCCAGCGGGAAGTTGTGGGGGGGCACAGATACGCAGTATTTT

clone_size: NA
j_call: TRBJ2-5
d_call: TRBD1
cdr3_length: 14
v_call: TRBV6-5
cdr3_aa: CASSYWDSKETQYF
cdr3_nt: TGTGCCAGCAGTTACTGGGACAGTAAAGAGACCCAGTACTTC

clone_size: NA
j_call: TRBJ2-1
d_call: NA
cdr3_length: 13
v_call: TRBV29-1
cdr3_aa: CSASDGRFSLEFF
cdr3_nt: TGCAGCGCATCGGACGGCCGGTTCTCCCTGGAGTTCTTC

clone_size: NA
j_call: TRBJ1-1
d_call: NA
cdr3_length: 16
v_call: TRBV5-4
cdr3_aa: CASSLGGTGFVTEAFF
cdr3_nt: TGTGCCAGCAGCTTAGGTGGGACCGGGTTCGTCACTGAAGCTTTCTTT

clone_size: many
j_call: TRBJ1-2
d_call: TRBD1
cdr3_length: 14
v_call: TRBV5-1
cdr3_aa: CASSGGQGESGYTF
cdr3_nt: TGCGCCAGCAGCGGTGGACAGGGGGAGAGTGGCTACACCTTC

clone_size: few
j_call: TRBJ1-2
d_call: NA
cdr3_length: 14
v_call: TRBV30
cdr3_aa: CAWSRAGPRGGYTF
cdr3_nt: TGTGCCTGGAGTCGGGCAGGGCCCAGAGGAGGCTACACCTTC